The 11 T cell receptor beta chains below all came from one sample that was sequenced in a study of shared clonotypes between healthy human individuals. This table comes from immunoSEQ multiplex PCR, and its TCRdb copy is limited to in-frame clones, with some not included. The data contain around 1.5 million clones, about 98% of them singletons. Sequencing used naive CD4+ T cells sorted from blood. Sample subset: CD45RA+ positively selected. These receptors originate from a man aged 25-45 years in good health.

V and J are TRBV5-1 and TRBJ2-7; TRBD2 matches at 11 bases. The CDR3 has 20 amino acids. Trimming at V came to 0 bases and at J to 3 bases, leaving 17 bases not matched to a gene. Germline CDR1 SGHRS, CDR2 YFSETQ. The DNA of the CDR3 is TGCGCCAGCAGCTTGGACCTTCCCTCTAGCGGGAGGCTTATTTTCTACGAGCAGTACTTC. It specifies CASSLDLPSSGRLIFYEQYF.

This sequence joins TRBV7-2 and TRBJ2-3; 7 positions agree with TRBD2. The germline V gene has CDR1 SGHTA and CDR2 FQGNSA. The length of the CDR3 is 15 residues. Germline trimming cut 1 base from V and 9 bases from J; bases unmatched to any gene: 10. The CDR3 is CASSLERIAGDTQYF. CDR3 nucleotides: TGTGCCAGCAGCTTAGAGCGTATTGCGGGAGACACGCAGTATTTT.

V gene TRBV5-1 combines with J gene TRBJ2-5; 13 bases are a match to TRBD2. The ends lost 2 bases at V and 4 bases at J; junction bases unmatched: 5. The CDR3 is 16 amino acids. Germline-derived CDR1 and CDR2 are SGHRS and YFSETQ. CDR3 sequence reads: CASSFGLAGVGETQYF. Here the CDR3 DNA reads TGCGCCAGCAGCTTCGGACTAGCGGGAGTAGGAGAGACCCAGTACTTC.

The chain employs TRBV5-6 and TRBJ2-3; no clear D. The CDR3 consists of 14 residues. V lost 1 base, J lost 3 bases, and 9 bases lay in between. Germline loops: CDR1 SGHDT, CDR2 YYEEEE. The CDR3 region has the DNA TGTGCCAGCAGCTTGTCCCGGAAGACAGATACGCAGTATTTT. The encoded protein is CASSLSRKTDTQYF. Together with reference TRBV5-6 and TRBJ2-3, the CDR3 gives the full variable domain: DAGVTQSPTHLIKTRGQQVTLRCSPKSGHDTVSWYQQALGQGPQFIFQYYEEEERQRGNFPDRFSGHQFPNYSSELNVNALLLGDSALYLCASSLSRKTDTQYFGPGTRLTVL.

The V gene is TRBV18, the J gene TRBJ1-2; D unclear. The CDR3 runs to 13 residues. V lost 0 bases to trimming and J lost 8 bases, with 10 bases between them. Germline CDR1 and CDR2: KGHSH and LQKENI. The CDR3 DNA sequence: TGTGCCAGCTCACCACCCGACCTCGGAGGCTACACCTTC. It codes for CASSPPDLGGYTF.

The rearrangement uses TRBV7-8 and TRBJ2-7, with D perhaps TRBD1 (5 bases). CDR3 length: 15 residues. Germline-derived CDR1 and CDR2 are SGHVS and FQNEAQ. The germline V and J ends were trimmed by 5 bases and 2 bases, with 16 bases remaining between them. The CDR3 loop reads CASSLRVQGTYEQYF. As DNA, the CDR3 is TGTGCCAGCAGCCTAAGGGTTCAGGGAACCTACGAGCAGTACTTC.

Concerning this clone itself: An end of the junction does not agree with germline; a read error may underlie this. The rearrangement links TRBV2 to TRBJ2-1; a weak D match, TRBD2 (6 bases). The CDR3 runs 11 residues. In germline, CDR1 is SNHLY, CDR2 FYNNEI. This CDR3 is CGSAGYNEQFF. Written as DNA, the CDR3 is TGCGGGAGCGCGGGCTACAATGAGCAGTTCTTC.

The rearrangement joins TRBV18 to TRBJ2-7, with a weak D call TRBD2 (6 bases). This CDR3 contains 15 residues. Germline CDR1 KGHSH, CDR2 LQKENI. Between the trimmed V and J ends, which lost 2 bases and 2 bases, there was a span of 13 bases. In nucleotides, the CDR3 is TGTGCCAGCTCACCATCCGGGACTCATCCCTACGAGCAGTACTTC. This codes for CASSPSGTHPYEQYF.

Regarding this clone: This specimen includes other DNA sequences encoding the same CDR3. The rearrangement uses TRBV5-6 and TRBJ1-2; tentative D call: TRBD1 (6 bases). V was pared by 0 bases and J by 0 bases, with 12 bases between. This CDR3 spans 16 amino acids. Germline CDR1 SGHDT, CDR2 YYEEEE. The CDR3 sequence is CASSLVTGWANYGYTF. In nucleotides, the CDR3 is TGTGCCAGCAGCTTGGTTACAGGGTGGGCTAACTATGGCTACACCTTC. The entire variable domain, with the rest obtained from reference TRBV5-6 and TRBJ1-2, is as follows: DAGVTQSPTHLIKTRGQQVTLRCSPKSGHDTVSWYQQALGQGPQFIFQYYEEEERQRGNFPDRFSGHQFPNYSSELNVNALLLGDSALYLCASSLVTGWANYGYTFGSGTRLTVV.

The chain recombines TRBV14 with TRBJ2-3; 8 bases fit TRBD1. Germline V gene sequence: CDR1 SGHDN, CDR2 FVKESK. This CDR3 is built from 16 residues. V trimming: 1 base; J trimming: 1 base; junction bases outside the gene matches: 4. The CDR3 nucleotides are TGTGCCAGCAGCCAAGGGACAGGGTTGGGCACAGATACGCAGTATTTT. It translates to CASSQGTGLGTDTQYF.

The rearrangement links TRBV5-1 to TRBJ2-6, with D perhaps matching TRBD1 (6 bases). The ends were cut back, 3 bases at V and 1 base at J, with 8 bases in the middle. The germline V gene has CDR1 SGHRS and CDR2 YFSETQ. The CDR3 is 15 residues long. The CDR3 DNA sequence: TGCGCCAGCAGCTCTCAGGGGTCTGGGGCCAACGTCCTGACTTTC. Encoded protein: CASSSQGSGANVLTF.